This section outlines one T cell receptor (beta chain) sequence together with its context. In terms of age and location, participants ranged from about 18 to 95 years and lived in 24 US areas. Participants' reported clinical history set cohort assignment. The repertoire was sequenced with immunoSEQ multiplex PCR; TCRdb's copy has only in-frame clones and lacks some. This table has around 200,000 clones, 85% appearing once. The sample originates from a study of blood T cell repertoires in COVID-19. Study context: Samples came from the United States, Italy and Spain, spanning acute and convalescent COVID-19. T cells, B-cell-depleted T cells, or PBMCs supplied cDNA or gDNA.

Sequencing was performed on PBMCs or T cells enriched from blood (not recorded which). This TCR was sampled from a man aged 35 to 55 who had recovered from COVID-19.

The CDR3 here is CASSMRDHSRTNSNQPQHF. The CDR3 region has the DNA TGTGCCAGTAGTATGCGGGACCACTCGAGAACTAATAGCAATCAGCCCCAGCATTTT. The gene calls are TRBV19 and TRBJ1-5; D is perhaps TRBD1 (5 bases). Germline lookup yields CDR1 LNHDA and CDR2 SQIVND (reference sequence). The CDR3 has 19 amino acids. V lost 3 bases and J lost 0, with 21 bases in between.